The 2 T cell receptor beta chains listed next were all sequenced from one sample in a study of T cell responses to AZD1222 COVID-19 vaccine. Clones were read by immunoSEQ multiplex PCR, and TCRdb kept only the in-frame ones, dropping some. This table holds 80,000 to 90,000 clones, 70% to 90% found once. The sample consisted of peripheral blood, taken 28 days after the second AZD1222 dose. The receptors were gathered from an adult who received the AZD1222 COVID-19 vaccine.

This clone has a single count. V is TRBV19 and J is TRBJ1-1; D gene ambiguous. Trimming removed 6 bases at V and 6 bases at J, with 11 bases between. This CDR3 is 12 amino acids long. The germline gives CDR1 LNHDA, CDR2 SQIVND (reference sequence). The CDR3 here is CASRLGAAEAFF. The CDR3 DNA reads as TGTGCCAGTAGGCTGGGAGCAGCTGAAGCTTTCTTT.

J is TRBJ2-1 and V is TRBV30; D gene ambiguous. Trimming took off 1 base at V and 4 bases at J, with 5 bases between the two ends. The V gene's germline CDR1 is GTSNPN and CDR2 SVGIG (reference sequence). CDR3 length: 12 residues. The CDR3 spells CAWSGQYNEQFF. CDR3 in DNA: TGTGCCTGGAGTGGGCAGTACAATGAGCAGTTCTTC. Combining the CDR3 with reference TRBV30 and TRBJ2-1 gives the whole variable domain SQTIHQWPATLVQPVGSPLSLECTVEGTSNPNLYWYRQAAGRGLQLLFYSVGIGQISSEVPQNLSASRPQDRQFILSSKKLLLSDSGFYLCAWSGQYNEQFFGPGTRLTVL.